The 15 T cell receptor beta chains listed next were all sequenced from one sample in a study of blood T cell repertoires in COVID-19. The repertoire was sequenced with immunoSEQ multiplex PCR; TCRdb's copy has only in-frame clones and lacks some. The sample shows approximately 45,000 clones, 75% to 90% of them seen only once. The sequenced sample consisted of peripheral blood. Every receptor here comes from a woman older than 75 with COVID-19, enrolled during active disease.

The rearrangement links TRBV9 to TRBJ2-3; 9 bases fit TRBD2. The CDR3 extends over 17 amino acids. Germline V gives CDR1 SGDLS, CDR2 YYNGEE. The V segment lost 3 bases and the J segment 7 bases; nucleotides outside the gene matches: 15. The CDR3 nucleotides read TGTGCCAGCAGCGGGGATGCGGGGGGGCACGTAAGCCATACGCAGTATTTT. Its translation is CASSGDAGGHVSHTQYF.

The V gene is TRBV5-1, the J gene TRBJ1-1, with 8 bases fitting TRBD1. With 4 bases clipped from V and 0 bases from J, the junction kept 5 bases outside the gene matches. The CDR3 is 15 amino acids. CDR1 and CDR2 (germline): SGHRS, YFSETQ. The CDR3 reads CASSVSGGLNTEAFF. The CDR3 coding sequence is TGCGCCAGCAGCGTCTCAGGGGGCTTGAACACTGAAGCTTTCTTT. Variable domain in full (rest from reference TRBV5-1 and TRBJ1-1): KAGVTQTPRYLIKTRGQQVTLSCSPISGHRSVSWYQQTPGQGLQFLFEYFSETQRNKGNFPGRFSGRQFSNSRSEMNVSTLELGDSALYLCASSVSGGLNTEAFFGQGTRLTVV.

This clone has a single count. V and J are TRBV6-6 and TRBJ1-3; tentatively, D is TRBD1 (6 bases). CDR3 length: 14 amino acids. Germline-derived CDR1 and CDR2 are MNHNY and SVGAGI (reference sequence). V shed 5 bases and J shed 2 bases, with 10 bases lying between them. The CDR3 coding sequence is TGTGCCAGCAGTAAACAGGGCCCTGGAAACACCATATATTTT. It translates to CASSKQGPGNTIYF.

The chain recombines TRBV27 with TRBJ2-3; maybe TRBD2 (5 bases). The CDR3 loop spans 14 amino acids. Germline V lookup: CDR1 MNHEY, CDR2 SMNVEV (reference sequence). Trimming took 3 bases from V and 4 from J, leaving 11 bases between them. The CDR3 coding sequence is TGTGCCAGCAGTTTGCGTGGGAGCGCAGATACGCAGTATTTT. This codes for CASSLRGSADTQYF.

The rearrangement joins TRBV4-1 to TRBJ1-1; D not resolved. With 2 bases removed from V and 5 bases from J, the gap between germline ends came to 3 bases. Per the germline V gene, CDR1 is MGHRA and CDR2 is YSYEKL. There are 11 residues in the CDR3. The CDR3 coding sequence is TGCGCCAGCAGCCAATATACTGAAGCTTTCTTT. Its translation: CASSQYTEAFF.

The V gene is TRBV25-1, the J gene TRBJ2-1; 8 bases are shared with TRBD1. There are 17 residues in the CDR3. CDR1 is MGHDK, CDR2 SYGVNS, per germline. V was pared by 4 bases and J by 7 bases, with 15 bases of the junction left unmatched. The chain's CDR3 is CASSADRVLGPSNEQFF. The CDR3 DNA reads TGTGCCAGCAGTGCGGACAGGGTACTAGGTCCGTCGAATGAGCAGTTCTTC.

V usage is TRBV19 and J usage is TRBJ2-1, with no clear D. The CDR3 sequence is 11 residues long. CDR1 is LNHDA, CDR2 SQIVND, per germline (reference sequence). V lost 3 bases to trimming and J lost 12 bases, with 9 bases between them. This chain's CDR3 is CASSISVRQFF. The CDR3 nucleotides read TGTGCCAGTAGTATTAGTGTGCGGCAGTTCTTC. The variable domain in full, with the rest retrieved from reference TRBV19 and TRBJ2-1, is DGGITQSPKYLFRKEGQNVTLSCEQNLNHDAMYWYRQDPGQGLRLIYYSQIVNDFQKGDIAEGYSVSREKKESFPLTVTSAQKNPTAFYLCASSISVRQFFGPGTRLTVL.

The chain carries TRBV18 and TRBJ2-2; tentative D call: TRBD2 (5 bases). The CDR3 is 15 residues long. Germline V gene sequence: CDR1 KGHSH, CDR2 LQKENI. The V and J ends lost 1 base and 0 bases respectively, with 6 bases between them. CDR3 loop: CASSPQGANTGELFF. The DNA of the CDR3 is TGTGCCAGCTCACCACAGGGAGCGAACACCGGGGAGCTGTTTTTT.

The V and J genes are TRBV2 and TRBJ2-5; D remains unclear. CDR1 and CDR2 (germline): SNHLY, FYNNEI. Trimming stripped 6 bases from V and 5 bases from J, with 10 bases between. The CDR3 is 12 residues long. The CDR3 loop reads CASSLAVETQYF. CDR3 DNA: TGTGCCAGCAGCTTAGCTGTTGAGACCCAGTACTTC.

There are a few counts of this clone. The CDR3 protein is CASKRTEGYGYTF. For the CDR3, the DNA is TGTGCCAGCAAACGGACAGAGGGCTATGGCTACACCTTC. This chain connects TRBV12-3 or TRBV12-4 to TRBJ1-2, with D possibly matching TRBD1 (6 bases). CDR3 length equals 13 residues. V was cut by 7 bases and J by 4 bases, with 13 bases left in between.

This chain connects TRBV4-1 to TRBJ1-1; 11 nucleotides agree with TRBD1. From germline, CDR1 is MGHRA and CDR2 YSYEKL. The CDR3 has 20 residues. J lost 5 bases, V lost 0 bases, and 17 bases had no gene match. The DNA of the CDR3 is TGCGCCAGCAGCCAAGATAGTGGACAGGGGGCGGTGCGAAGTTGGACTGAAGCTTTCTTT. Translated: CASSQDSGQGAVRSWTEAFF.

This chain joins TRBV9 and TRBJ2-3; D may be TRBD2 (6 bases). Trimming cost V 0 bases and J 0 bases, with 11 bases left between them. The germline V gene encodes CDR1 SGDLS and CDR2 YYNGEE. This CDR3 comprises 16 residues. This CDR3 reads CASSVVGGTSTDTQYF. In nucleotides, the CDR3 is TGTGCCAGCAGCGTAGTCGGCGGGACTAGCACAGATACGCAGTATTTT.

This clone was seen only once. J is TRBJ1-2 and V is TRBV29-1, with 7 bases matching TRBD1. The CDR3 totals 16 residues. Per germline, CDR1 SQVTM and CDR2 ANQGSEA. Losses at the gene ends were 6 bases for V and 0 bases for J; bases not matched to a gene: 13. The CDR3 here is CSVAAQGLVSNYGYTF. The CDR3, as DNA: TGCAGCGTAGCCGCACAGGGGCTTGTTTCTAACTATGGCTACACCTTC.

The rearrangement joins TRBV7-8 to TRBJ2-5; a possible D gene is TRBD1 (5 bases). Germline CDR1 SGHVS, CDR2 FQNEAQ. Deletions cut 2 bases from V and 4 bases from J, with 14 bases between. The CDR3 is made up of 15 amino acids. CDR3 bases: TGTGCCAGCAGCTTAAATCTGGGGCGATCAGAGACCCAGTACTTC. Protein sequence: CASSLNLGRSETQYF. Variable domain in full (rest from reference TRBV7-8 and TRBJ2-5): GAGVSQSPRYKVAKRGQDVALRCDPISGHVSLFWYQQALGQGPEFLTYFQNEAQLDKSGLPSDRFFAERPEGSVSTLKIQRTQQEDSAVYLCASSLNLGRSETQYFGPGTRLLVL.

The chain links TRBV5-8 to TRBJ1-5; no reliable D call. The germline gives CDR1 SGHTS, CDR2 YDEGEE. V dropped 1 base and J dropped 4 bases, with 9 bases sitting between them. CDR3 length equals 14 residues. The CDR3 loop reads CASSLRTGNQPQHF. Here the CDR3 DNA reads TGTGCCAGCAGCTTGCGTACGGGTAATCAGCCCCAGCATTTT.